Listed below are T cell receptor beta chains from one sample, sequenced in a study of T cell changes during pregnancy in multiple sclerosis. Sequencing was performed with immunoSEQ multiplex PCR; in TCRdb, only in-frame clones are kept and a portion is missing. The sample yields 65,000 to 85,000 clones, 92% seen once. Sequenced here: CD4+ T cells from peripheral blood mononuclear cells, sampled after pregnancy. The receptors here all came from a female donor with multiple sclerosis, enrolled in a pregnancy study. The CDR3 runs from the conserved cysteine through the conserved F or W. The order of the fields is V gene, D gene, J gene, clone size, CDR3 DNA, CDR3 protein. D genes are given only for firm matches. Clone sizes are given selectively: once, few, many, or a class where the clone is expanded.

>TRBV5-4|TRBD2|TRBJ2-3|few
TGTGCCAGCAGCCCCGCCAGCGGGGGGTGGGATACGCAGTATTTT
CASSPASGGWDTQYF
>TRBV4-1|-|TRBJ1-1|-
TGCGCCAGCAGCCAAGATCCCTCCCCCTTCGGGACTGAAGCTTTCTTT
CASSQDPSPFGTEAFF
>TRBV7-6|-|TRBJ2-6|-
TGTGCCAGCAGCCCAGGATACTCTGGGGCCAACGTCCTGACTTTC
CASSPGYSGANVLTF
>TRBV7-3|TRBD2|TRBJ2-1|-
TGTGCCAGCAGTCCTAGCGGCCCTGGAGGGGAGCAGTTCTTC
CASSPSGPGGEQFF
>TRBV5-6|TRBD1|TRBJ1-1|-
TGTGCCAGCAACAGGGGGAGGAACACTGAAGCTTTCTTT
CASNRGRNTEAFF
>TRBV5-4|TRBD1|TRBJ2-7|-
TGTGCCAGCAGCGGTACAGGGGAAGACGAGCAGTACTTC
CASSGTGEDEQYF
>TRBV5-5|-|TRBJ1-1|-
TGTGCCAGCAGCCAATGGGCAGACGTGAACACTGAAGCTTTCTTT
CASSQWADVNTEAFF
>TRBV19|TRBD1|TRBJ1-1|-
TGTGCCAGTAGTTTACAGGGGGCGGAAACTGAAGCTTTCTTT
CASSLQGAETEAFF
>TRBV30|-|TRBJ1-5|-
TGTGCCTGGAGGAACTTGGGCAGCAATCAGCCCCAGCATTTT
CAWRNLGSNQPQHF
>TRBV20-1|-|TRBJ1-2|once
TGCAGCGCTGAGGCCCGGAGGGGCTACACCTTC
CSAEARRGYTF
>TRBV5-1|TRBD1|TRBJ2-1|-
TGCGCCAGCAGCAGTGGGACAGTCTCCTACAATGAGCAGTTCTTC
CASSSGTVSYNEQFF
>TRBV18|-|TRBJ1-5|-
TGTGCCAGCTCACCGGGGGGAACCAATCAGCCCCAGCATTTT
CASSPGGTNQPQHF
>TRBV10-1|-|TRBJ2-3|-
TGCGCCAGCAGTCCGGGACTCTTAAACCCGAGGACCCCCGGCGGTACGCAGTATTTT
CASSPGLLNPRTPGGTQYF
>TRBV27|-|TRBJ1-1|-
TGTGCCAGCAGTTTAAAGCGGAACACTGAAGCTTTCTTT
CASSLKRNTEAFF
>TRBV6-5|-|TRBJ1-4|-
TGTGCCAGCAGTGCTGACAGGTCTAATGAAAAACTGTTTTTT
CASSADRSNEKLFF
>TRBV7-9|TRBD2|TRBJ2-5|-
TGTGCCAGCACCATAGGGGCGGGGGGGCCCCAAGAGACCCAGTACTTC
CASTIGAGGPQETQYF
>TRBV9|TRBD2|TRBJ2-1|-
TGTGCCAGCACCGGACTAGCGGGGCTCAATGAGCAGTTCTTC
CASTGLAGLNEQFF
>TRBV5-1|-|TRBJ2-1|-
TGCGCCAGCAGCTTCCTGGGCCAGTCAAGATACAATGAGCAGTTCTTC
CASSFLGQSRYNEQFF
>TRBV5-1|-|TRBJ1-1|-
TGCGCCAGCAGCTGGGGGGGGTACATGAACACTGAAGCTTTCTTT
CASSWGGYMNTEAFF
>TRBV6-4|-|TRBJ1-5|-
TGTGCCAGCAGCGCCACGGGGGGCCCTTATAGCAATCAGCCCCAGCATTTT
CASSATGGPYSNQPQHF
>TRBV30|TRBD1|TRBJ1-2|few
TGTGCCTGGAGTCGCGACAGGGTCTATGGCTACACCTTC
CAWSRDRVYGYTF
>TRBV7-2|TRBD1|TRBJ2-2|-
TGTGCCAGCAGCTTAGCGGGGACAGGGGGCTGGATCAGGGAGCTGTTTTTT
CASSLAGTGGWIRELFF
>TRBV2|TRBD1|TRBJ2-3|-
TGTGCCAGCCCCAAGGGGCAGGGGGTAGCAGATACGCAGTATTTT
CASPKGQGVADTQYF
>TRBV5-1|TRBD1|TRBJ2-2|-
TGCGCCAGCAGCTTAGAACCCGGACAGGGGGACACCGGGGAGCTGTTTTTT
CASSLEPGQGDTGELFF